Sequencing of this TCR beta chain was carried out in a study of Graves' ophthalmopathy and Graves' hyperthyroidism. Study results and limitations: At about 70% sensitivity and 72% to 75% specificity, the model predicted progression of the ophthalmopathy.

Concerning this clonotype: Its specificity is unknown.

As the template, RNA transcripts were used to amplify TCR beta CDR3 regions. HTBI primers primed a first-round RT-PCR, and a second-round multiplex PCR followed. From the multiplex PCR reads, TCRdb called clonotypes with MiXCR, one entry per CDR3 protein. In the table there are over a million distinct CDR3 sequences, roughly two fifths of which are singletons. Aged 18 to 65, the patients with hyperthyroidism had under 2 months' duration and were newly diagnosed. Other autoimmune diseases, uncontrolled infections, pregnancy or lactation led to the exclusion of patients. Diagnostic conclusions were grounded in clinical symptoms, serum thyroxine, TRAb, thyroid ultrasound and orbital computed tomography. The sample taken for sequencing was peripheral blood or thyroid tissue (not recorded which). This receptor was taken from an adult man with Graves' hyperthyroidism.

The CDR3 is CASSFEGVVSTEAFF. CDR3 bases: TGTGCCAGCAGTTTCGAGGGGGTTGTGAGCACTGAAGCTTTCTTT. The chain uses TRBV25-1 and TRBJ1-1, with D perhaps matching TRBD1 (6 bases). Trimming cost V 5 bases and J 4 bases, with 17 bases left between them. The CDR3 has 15 residues. CDR1 and CDR2 from the germline V gene are MGHDK and SYGVNS.